Each of the 5 T cell receptor beta chains below was sequenced from the same sample in a study of high-grade serous ovarian cancer treatment subgroups. The protocol was immunoSEQ multiplex PCR, while the TCRdb copy is restricted to in-frame clones and leaves out a portion. This table has 5,000 to 6,500 clones, less than 85% appearing once. Tumor samples were obtained before definitive surgery or chemotherapy. The sequenced sample was tumor tissue. These TCRs come from a human donor with high-grade serous ovarian cancer.

This chain joins TRBV7-2 and TRBJ1-3; D call uncertain. This CDR3 has 14 residues. The V and J ends lost 6 bases and 0 bases respectively, with 9 bases between them. Germline loops: CDR1 SGHTA, CDR2 FQGNSA. CDR3: CASSWESSGNTIYF. Here the CDR3 DNA reads TGTGCCAGCAGTTGGGAAAGCTCTGGAAACACCATATATTTT.

This sequence joins TRBV7-2 and TRBJ2-3; TRBD2 aligns across 7 bases. This CDR3 has 14 residues. Losses at the gene ends were 5 bases for V and 4 bases for J; bases not matched to a gene: 6. Germline V CDR1 and CDR2: SGHTA, FQGNSA. In DNA form, the CDR3 reads TGTGCCAGCAGCCACCGGGGGAGGGCAGATACGCAGTATTTT. Its translation is CASSHRGRADTQYF.

The rearrangement joins TRBV7-2 to TRBJ2-6; D is uncertain. The CDR3 is 17 residues long. Trimming cost V 2 bases and J 3 bases, with 14 bases left between them. Germline V gives CDR1 SGHTA, CDR2 FQGNSA. The CDR3 is CASSLYTEAGGANVLTF. Written as DNA, the CDR3 is TGTGCCAGCAGCTTATACACAGAAGCAGGTGGGGCCAACGTCCTGACTTTC.

V gene TRBV6-9 combines with J gene TRBJ2-7, with 8 positions matching TRBD1. Germline CDR1 and CDR2: MNHGY and SVAAGI. Germline trimming cut 5 bases from V and 3 bases from J; bases unmatched to any gene: 6. The CDR3 loop spans 14 amino acids. The CDR3: CASSHGQGFYEQYF. The CDR3 DNA reads TGTGCCAGCAGTCATGGACAGGGCTTCTACGAGCAGTACTTC.

The chain carries TRBV28 and TRBJ1-3, with a tentative D call TRBD1 (5 bases). CDR1 and CDR2 (germline): MDHEN, SYDVKM. V shed 5 bases and J shed 4 bases, with 15 bases lying between them. The CDR3 covers 15 residues. CDR3: CASSPSLGQGNTIYF. The CDR3 coding sequence is TGTGCCAGCAGTCCAAGCCTGGGGCAGGGAAACACCATATATTTT.